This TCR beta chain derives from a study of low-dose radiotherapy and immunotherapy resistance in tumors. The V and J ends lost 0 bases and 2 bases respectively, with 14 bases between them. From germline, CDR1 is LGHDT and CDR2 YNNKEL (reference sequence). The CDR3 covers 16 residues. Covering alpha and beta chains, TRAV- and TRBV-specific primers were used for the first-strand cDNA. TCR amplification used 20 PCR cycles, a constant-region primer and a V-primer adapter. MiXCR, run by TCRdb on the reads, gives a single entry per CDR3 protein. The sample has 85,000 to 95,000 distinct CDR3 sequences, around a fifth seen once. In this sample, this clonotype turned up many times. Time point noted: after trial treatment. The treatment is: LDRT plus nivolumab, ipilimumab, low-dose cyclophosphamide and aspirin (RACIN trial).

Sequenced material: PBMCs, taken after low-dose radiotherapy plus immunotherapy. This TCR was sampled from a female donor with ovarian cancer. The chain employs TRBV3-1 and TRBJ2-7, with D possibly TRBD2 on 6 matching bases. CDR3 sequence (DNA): TGTGCCAGCAGCCAAGATTCGGCGGGATTCACCTACGAGCAGTACTTC. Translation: CASSQDSAGFTYEQYF.